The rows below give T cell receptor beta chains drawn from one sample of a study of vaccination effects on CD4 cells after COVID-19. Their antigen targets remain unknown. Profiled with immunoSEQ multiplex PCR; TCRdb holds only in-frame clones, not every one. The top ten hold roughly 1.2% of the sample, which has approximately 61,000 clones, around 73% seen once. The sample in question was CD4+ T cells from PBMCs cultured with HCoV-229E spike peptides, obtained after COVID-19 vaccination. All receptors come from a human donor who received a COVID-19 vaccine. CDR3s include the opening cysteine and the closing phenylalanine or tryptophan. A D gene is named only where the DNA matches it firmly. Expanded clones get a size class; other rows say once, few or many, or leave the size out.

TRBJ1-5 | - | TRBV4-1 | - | TGCGCCAGCAGCCAAGAAACCCGGGGGGTCGGACAGCCCCAGCATTTT | CASSQETRGVGQPQHF
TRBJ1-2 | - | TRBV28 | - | TGTGCCAGCTCGGGACGGAACTATGGCTACACCTTC | CASSGRNYGYTF
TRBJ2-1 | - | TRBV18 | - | TGTGCCAGCTCCGGGACAATCTCATACAATGAGCAGTTCTTC | CASSGTISYNEQFF
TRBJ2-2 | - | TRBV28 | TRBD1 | TGTGCCACCCGGGACAGGGGGCTGGATACCGGGGAGCTGTTTTTT | CATRDRGLDTGELFF
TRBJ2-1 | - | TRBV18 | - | TGTGCCAGCCGTTCCGGGACTAAATCAGGGGCTGAGCAGTTCTTC | CASRSGTKSGAEQFF
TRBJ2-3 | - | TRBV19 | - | TGTGCCAGTAGTATTGGTCACAACACAGATACGCAGTATTTT | CASSIGHNTDTQYF
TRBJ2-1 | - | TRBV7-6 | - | TGTGCCAGCACCAGGGGACCTCTGGTCGACTCCAATGAGCAGTTCTTC | CASTRGPLVDSNEQFF
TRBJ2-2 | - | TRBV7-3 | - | TGTGCCAGCAGCTTAACGCGGTTGTCAGGGATGAACACCGGGGAGCTGTTTTTT | CASSLTRLSGMNTGELFF
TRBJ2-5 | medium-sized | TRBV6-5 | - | TGTGCCAGCAGTTACCACAGGGATAATGGGGGGACCCAGTACTTC | CASSYHRDNGGTQYF
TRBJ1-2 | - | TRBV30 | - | TGTGCCTGTCCCGGGACAACTAACTATGGCTACACCTTC | CACPGTTNYGYTF
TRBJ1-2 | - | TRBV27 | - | TGTGCCAGCAGTTTTTTAGCCAGGAGGGACTATGGCTACACCTTC | CASSFLARRDYGYTF
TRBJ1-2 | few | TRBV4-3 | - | TGCGCCAGCAGCTCTCAGGGAGGTTTTGGTGGCTACACCTTC | CASSSQGGFGGYTF
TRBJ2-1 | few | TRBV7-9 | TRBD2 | TGTGCCAGCAGCCGTCCGGGACTAGCTGCCAATGAGCAGTTCTTC | CASSRPGLAANEQFF
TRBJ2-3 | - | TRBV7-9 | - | TGTGCCAGCAGCTTTGCAGATACGCAGTATTTT | CASSFADTQYF
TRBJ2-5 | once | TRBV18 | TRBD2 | TGTGCCAGCTCACCTCTAGCGGGGGGAACCCAAGAGACCCAGTACTTC | CASSPLAGGTQETQYF
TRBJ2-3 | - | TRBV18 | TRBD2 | TGTGCCAGCTCACCAAGGGGACTAGCGGTGAGCACAGATACGCAGTATTTT | CASSPRGLAVSTDTQYF
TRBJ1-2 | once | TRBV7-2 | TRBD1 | TGTGCCAGCAGCGTACAGGGGGCCCGCTATGGCTACACCTTC | CASSVQGARYGYTF
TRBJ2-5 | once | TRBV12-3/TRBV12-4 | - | TGTGCCAGCAGTTTACACACCGGGGACCAGTACTTC | CASSLHTGDQYF
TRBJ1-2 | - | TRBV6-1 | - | TGTGCCAGCAGTGAGTGGGGGATGGGCTACACCTTC | CASSEWGMGYTF
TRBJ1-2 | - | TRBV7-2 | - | TGTGCCAGCAGCTTAGGTCGGGCCTATGGCTACACCTTC | CASSLGRAYGYTF
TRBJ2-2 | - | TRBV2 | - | TGTGCCAGCAGTTTACTAGCGAACACCGGGGAGCTGTTTTTT | CASSLLANTGELFF
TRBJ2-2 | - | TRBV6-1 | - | TGTGCCAGCAGTGGGCCGGGGGGCGGGGCCACCGGGGAGCTGTTTTTT | CASSGPGGGATGELFF
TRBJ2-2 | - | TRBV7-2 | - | TGTGCCAGCAGCCACTCATGGAACACCGGGGAGCTGTTTTTT | CASSHSWNTGELFF
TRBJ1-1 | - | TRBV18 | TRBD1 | TGTGCCAGCTCACCACCGGGCAGGGGGTCGACTGAAGCTTTCTTT | CASSPPGRGSTEAFF
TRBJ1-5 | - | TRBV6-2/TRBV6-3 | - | TGTGCCAGCAGCCCGGACAGCAGGAATCAGCCCCAGCATTTT | CASSPDSRNQPQHF
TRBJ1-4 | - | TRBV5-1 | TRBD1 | TGCGCCAGCAGCTCCATACAGGGGGCTGGGGAAAAACTGTTTTTT | CASSSIQGAGEKLFF
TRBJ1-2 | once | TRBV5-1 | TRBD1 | TGCGCCAGCAGCTTAGGACAGGGATTCATCTATGGCTACACCTTC | CASSLGQGFIYGYTF
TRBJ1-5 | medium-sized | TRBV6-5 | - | TGTGCCAGCAGAGCAGGGGGCAATCAGCCCCAGCATTTT | CASRAGGNQPQHF
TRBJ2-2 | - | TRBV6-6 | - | TGTGCCAGCAGTTACGAGGGTAGGAACGGGGAGCTGTTTTTT | CASSYEGRNGELFF
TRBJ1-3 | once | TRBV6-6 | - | TGTGCCAGCAGTAAACAGGGAGAAGAAAACACCATATATTTT | CASSKQGEENTIYF
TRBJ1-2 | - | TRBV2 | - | TGTGCCAGCAGTGAAGAGACAGCTGGCTACACCTTC | CASSEETAGYTF
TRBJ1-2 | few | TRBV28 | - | TGTGCCAGCAGTTTGGTCGTACTTATCGGCGGCTACACCTTC | CASSLVVLIGGYTF
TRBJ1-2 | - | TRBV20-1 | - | TGCAGTGCTAGAGCTGGGTATGGCTACACCTTC | CSARAGYGYTF
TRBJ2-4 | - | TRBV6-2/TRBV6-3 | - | TGTGCCAGCAGTTACTCGACAGCCATTCCCCAGTACTTC | CASSYSTAIPQYF
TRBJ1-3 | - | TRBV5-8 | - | TGTGCCAGCAGCTTAATGTCAGGGGAGGACACCATATATTTT | CASSLMSGEDTIYF
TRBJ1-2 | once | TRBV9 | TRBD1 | TGTGCCAGCAGCGTAGGCTCCGGACAGGCTAACTATGGCTACACCTTC | CASSVGSGQANYGYTF
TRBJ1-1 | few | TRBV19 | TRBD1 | TGTGCCAGTAGACTACAGGGGACTGAAGCTTTCTTT | CASRLQGTEAFF
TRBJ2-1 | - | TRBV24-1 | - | TGTGCCACCAGTGATGCCACTGGAAGCTCCTACAATGAGCAGTTCTTC | CATSDATGSSYNEQFF
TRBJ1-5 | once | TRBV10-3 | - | TGTGCCATCAGTGTATCAAACAGCAATCAGCCCCAGCATTTT | CAISVSNSNQPQHF
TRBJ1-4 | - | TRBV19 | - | TGTGCCAGTAGTCCCTCGGGACCGGCTAATGAAAAACTGTTTTTT | CASSPSGPANEKLFF
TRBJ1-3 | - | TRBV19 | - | TGTGCCAGTAGTATTAGTGGGTCCCTCTCTGGAAACACCATATATTTT | CASSISGSLSGNTIYF
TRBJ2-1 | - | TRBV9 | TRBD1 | TGTGCCAGCAGCGACACCGGGACAGTCTACAATGAGCAGTTCTTC | CASSDTGTVYNEQFF
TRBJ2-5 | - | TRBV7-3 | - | TGTGCCAGCAGCTTATCCAACGTAGAGACCCAGTACTTC | CASSLSNVETQYF
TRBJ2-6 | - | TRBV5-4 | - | TGTGCCAGCAGCGCCAGGGGCTACTCTGGGGCCAACGTCCTGACTTTC | CASSARGYSGANVLTF
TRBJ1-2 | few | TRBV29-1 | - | TGCAGCGTTCGGGACACAGGCCCCAGGGGCTACACCTTC | CSVRDTGPRGYTF
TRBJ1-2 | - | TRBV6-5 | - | TGTGCCAGCAGGGGGCATGGCTACACCTTC | CASRGHGYTF
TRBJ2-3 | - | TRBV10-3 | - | TGTGCCATCAGTGACGAGAATACGCAGTATTTT | CAISDENTQYF
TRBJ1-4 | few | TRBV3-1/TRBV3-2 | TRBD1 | TGTGCCAGCAGCCTCAGGGGGCAGACTAATGAAAAACTGTTTTTT | CASSLRGQTNEKLFF
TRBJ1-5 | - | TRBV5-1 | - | TGCGCCAGCAGCTTGGATCCGGAGAGCGGCAATCAGCCCCAGCATTTT | CASSLDPESGNQPQHF
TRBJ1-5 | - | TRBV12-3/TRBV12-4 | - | TGTGCCAGCAACCTGAGGGAGGATCAGCCCCAGCATTTT | CASNLREDQPQHF
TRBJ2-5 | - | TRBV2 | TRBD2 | TGTGCCAGCAGTTTTGCGGGGGGATCTCAGGAGACCCAGTACTTC | CASSFAGGSQETQYF
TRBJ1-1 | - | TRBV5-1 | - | TGCGCCAGCAGCTTACTCCAAGGGTCCTCTTCGGAAGCTTTCTTT | CASSLLQGSSSEAFF
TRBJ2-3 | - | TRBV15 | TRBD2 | TGTGCCACCAGTGGGGGGGATCAAGGAGATACGCAGTATTTT | CATSGGDQGDTQYF
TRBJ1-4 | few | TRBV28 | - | TGTGCCAGCGGGGGGGTTTTCGTGGGTGAAAAACTGTTTTTT | CASGGVFVGEKLFF
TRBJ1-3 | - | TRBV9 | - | TGTGCCAGCAGCGTAGATCAGTCAGGGAGAAACACCATATATTTT | CASSVDQSGRNTIYF
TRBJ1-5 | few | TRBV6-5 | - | TGTGCCAGCAGATCCGGGAACAATCAGCCCCAGCATTTT | CASRSGNNQPQHF
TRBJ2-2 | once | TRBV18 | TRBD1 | TGTGCCAGCTCACCACCGGGACAGGGGAACACCGGGGAGCTGTTTTTT | CASSPPGQGNTGELFF
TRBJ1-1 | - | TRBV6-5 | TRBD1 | TGTGCCAGCAGTTACAGGGGGCTGGCTGAAGCTTTCTTT | CASSYRGLAEAFF
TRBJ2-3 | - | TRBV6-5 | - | TGTGCCAGCAGTTACTCGCAACGGGGAAGAGATACGCAGTATTTT | CASSYSQRGRDTQYF
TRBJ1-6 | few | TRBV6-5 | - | TGTGCCAGCAAGGATAGGGTATTGAATTCACCCCTCCACTTT | CASKDRVLNSPLHF